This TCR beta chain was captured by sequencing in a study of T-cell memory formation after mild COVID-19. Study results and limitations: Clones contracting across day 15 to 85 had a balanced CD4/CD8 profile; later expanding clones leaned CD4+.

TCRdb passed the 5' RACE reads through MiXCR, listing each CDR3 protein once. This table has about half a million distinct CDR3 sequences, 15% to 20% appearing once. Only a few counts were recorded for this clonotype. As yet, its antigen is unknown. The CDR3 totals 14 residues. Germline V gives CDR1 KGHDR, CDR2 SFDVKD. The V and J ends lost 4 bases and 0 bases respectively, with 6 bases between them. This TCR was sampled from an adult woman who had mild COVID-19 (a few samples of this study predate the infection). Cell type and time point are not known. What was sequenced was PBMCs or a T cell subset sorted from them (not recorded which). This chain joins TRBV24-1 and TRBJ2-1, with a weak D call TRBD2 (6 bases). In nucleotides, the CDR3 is TGTGCCACCAGTGAGGGGGGCTCCTACAATGAGCAGTTCTTC. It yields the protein CATSEGGSYNEQFF.